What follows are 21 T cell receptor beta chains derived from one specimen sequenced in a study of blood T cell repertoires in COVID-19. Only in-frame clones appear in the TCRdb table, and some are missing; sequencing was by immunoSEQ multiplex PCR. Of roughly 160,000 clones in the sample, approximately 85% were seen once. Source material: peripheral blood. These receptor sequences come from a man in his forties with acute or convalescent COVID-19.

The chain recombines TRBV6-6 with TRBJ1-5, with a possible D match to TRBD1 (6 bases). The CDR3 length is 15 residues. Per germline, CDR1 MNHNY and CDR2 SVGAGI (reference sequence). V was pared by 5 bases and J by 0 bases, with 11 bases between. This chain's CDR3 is CASSETGNSNQPQHF. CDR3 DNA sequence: TGTGCCAGCAGTGAGACAGGTAATAGCAATCAGCCCCAGCATTTT.

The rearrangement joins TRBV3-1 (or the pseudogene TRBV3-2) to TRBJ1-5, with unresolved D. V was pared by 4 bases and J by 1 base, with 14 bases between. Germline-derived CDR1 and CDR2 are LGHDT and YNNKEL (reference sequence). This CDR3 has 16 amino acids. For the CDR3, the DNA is TGTGCCAGCAGCCTCTTAGATCGATTAAGCAATCAGCCCCAGCATTTT. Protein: CASSLLDRLSNQPQHF.

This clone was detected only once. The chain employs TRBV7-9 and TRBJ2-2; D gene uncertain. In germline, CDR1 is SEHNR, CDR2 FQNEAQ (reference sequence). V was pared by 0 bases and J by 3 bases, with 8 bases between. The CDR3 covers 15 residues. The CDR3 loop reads CASSLAGSYTGELFF. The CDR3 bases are TGTGCCAGCAGCTTAGCCGGGTCCTACACCGGGGAGCTGTTTTTT.

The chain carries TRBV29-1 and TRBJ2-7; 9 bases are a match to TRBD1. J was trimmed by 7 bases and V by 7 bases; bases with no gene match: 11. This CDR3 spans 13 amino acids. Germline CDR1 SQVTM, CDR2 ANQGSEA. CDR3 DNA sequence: TGCAGCGGAGCCGGGACAGGGAGTCCGGAGCAGTACTTC. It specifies CSGAGTGSPEQYF.

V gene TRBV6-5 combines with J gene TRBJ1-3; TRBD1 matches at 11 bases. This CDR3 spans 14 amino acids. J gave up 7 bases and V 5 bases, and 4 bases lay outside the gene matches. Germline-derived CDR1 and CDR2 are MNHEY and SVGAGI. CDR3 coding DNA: TGTGCCAGCAGTCTGGGACAGGGGGTCAACACCATATATTTT. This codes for CASSLGQGVNTIYF.

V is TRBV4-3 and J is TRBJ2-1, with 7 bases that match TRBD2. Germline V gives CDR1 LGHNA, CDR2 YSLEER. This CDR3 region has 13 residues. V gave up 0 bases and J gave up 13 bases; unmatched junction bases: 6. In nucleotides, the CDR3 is TGCGCCAGCAGCCAAGATCTTCGGGGGGACCAGTTCTTC. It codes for CASSQDLRGDQFF.

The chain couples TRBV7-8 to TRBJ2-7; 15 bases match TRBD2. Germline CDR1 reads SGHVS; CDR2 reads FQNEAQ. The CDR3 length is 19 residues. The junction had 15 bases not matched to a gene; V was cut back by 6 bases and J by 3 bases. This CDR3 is CASSTLGTSGGSSLYEQYF. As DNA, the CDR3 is TGTGCCAGCAGTACCCTAGGGACTAGCGGGGGGTCTAGCCTCTACGAGCAGTACTTC.

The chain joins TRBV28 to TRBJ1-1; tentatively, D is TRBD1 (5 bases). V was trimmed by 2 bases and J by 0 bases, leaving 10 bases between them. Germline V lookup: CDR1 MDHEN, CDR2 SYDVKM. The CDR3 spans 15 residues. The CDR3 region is CASSLRQRLNTEAFF. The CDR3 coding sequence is TGTGCCAGCAGTTTACGACAGAGGCTGAACACTGAAGCTTTCTTT.

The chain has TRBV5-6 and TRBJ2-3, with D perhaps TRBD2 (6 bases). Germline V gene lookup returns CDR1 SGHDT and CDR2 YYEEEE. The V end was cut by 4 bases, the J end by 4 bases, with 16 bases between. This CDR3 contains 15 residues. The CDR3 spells CASSRGDLVADTQYF. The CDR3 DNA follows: TGTGCCAGCAGCCGAGGGGACTTGGTCGCAGATACGCAGTATTTT.

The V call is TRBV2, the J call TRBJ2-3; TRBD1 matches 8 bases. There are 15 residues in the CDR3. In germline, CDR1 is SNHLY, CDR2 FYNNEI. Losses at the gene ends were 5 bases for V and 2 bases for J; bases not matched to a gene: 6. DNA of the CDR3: TGTGCCAGCAGTCCTCCGGGACAGGACACAGATACGCAGTATTTT. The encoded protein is CASSPPGQDTDTQYF.

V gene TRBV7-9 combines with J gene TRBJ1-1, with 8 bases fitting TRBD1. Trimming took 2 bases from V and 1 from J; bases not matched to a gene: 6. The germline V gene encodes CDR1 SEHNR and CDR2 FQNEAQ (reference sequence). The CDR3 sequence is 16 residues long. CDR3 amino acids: CASSLSRGLGNTEAFF. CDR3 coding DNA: TGTGCCAGCAGCTTAAGCAGGGGGCTTGGGAACACTGAAGCTTTCTTT. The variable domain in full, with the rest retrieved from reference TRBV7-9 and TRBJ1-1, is DTGVSQNPRHKITKRGQNVTFRCDPISEHNRLYWYRQTLGQGPEFLTYFQNEAQLEKSRLLSDRFSAERPKGSFSTLEIQRTEQGDSAMYLCASSLSRGLGNTEAFFGQGTRLTVV.

The CDR3 DNA reads as TGTGCCAGCAGCGTAGCCGGCGGTCAGCCCCAGCATTTT. Amino acids: CASSVAGGQPQHF. The chain uses TRBV9 and TRBJ1-5; D gene uncertain. There are 13 residues in the CDR3. V dropped 0 bases and J dropped 6 bases, with 7 bases sitting between them. CDR1 and CDR2 from the germline V gene are SGDLS and YYNGEE.

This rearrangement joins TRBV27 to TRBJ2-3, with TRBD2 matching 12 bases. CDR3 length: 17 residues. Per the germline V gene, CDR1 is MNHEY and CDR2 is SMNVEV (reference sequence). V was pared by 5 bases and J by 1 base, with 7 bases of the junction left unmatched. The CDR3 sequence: CASSPRRTSGGTDTQYF. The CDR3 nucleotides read TGTGCCAGCAGTCCCCGAAGGACTAGCGGGGGCACAGATACGCAGTATTTT.

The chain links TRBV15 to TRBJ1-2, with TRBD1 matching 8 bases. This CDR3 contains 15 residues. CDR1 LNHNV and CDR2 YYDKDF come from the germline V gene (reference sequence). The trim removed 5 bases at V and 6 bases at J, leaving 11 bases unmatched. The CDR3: CATSGPTGAAHGYTF. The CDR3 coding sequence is TGTGCCACCAGCGGTCCGACAGGGGCGGCTCATGGCTACACCTTC.

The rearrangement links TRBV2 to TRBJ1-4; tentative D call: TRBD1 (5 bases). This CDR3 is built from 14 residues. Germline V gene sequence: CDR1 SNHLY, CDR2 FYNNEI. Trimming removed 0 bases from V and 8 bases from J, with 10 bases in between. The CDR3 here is CASSEAGPGEKLFF. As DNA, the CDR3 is TGTGCCAGCAGTGAAGCTGGTCCAGGGGAAAAACTGTTTTTT.

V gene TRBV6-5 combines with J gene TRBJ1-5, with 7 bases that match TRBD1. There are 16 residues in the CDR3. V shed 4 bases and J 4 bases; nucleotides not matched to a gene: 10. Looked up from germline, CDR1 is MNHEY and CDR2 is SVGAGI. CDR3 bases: TGTGCCAGCAGTTCCCATGAGACAGGGATTAATCAGCCCCAGCATTTT. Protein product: CASSSHETGINQPQHF.

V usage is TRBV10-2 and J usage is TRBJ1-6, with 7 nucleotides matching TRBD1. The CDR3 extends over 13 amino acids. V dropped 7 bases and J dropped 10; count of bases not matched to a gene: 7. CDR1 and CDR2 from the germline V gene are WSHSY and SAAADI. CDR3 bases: TGCGCCAGCATTACAGGGGTAGGCTCACCCCTCCACTTT. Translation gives CASITGVGSPLHF.

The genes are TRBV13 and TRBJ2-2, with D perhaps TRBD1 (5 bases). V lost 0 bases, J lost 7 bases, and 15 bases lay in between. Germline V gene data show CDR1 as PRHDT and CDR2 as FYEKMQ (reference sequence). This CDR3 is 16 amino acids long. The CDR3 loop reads CASSLGPRAWDGELFF. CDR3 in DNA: TGTGCCAGCAGCTTAGGCCCCAGGGCGTGGGACGGGGAGCTGTTTTTT. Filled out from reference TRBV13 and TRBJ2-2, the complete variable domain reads AAGVIQSPRHLIKEKRETATLKCYPIPRHDTVYWYQQGPGQDPQFLISFYEKMQSDKGSIPDRFSAQQFSDYHSELNMSSLELGDSALYFCASSLGPRAWDGELFFGEGSRLTVL.

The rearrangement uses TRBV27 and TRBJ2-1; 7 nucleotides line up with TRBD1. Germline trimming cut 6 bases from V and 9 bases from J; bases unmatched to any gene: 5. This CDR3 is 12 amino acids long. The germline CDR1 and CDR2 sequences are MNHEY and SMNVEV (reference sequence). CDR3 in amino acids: CASSSQGLEQFF. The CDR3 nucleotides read TGTGCCAGCAGCTCACAGGGGCTTGAGCAGTTCTTC.

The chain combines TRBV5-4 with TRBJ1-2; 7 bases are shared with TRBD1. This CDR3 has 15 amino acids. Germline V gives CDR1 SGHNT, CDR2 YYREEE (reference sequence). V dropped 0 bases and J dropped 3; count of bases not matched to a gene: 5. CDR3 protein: CASSLGKGADYGYTF. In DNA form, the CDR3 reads TGTGCCAGCAGCTTGGGAAAGGGGGCCGACTATGGCTACACCTTC. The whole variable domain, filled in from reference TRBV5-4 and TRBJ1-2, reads ETGVTQSPTHLIKTRGQQVTLRCSSQSGHNTVSWYQQALGQGPQFIFQYYREEENGRGNFPPRFSGLQFPNYSSELNVNALELDDSALYLCASSLGKGADYGYTFGSGTRLTVV.

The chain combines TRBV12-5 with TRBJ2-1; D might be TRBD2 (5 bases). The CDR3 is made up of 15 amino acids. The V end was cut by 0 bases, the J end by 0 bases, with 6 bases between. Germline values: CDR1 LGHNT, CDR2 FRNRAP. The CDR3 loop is CASGLVRGSYNEQFF. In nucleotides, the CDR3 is TGTGCTAGTGGTTTGGTACGGGGCTCCTACAATGAGCAGTTCTTC.